This TCR beta chain was obtained from a study of T cell responses to AZD1222 COVID-19 vaccine. As concerns this clone: Its antigen remains unknown.

The V gene lost 4 bases and the J gene lost 8 bases, with 17 bases spanning the gap. The CDR3 consists of 13 residues. Germline CDR1 is SQVTM and CDR2 is ANQGSEA. Method: immunoSEQ multiplex PCR; TCRdb's copy keeps in-frame clones and lacks some. The table has 80,000 or so clones, nearly 85% seen once. The study, taken as a whole, reports: Clonal diversity was possibly underestimated, and white British individuals and females predominated among donors. Only 5 to 7 AZD1222 recipients were seropositive at baseline. Regions left unmutated in variants are reportedly the target of nearly half of spike-specific TCRs.

The sequences come from peripheral blood, collected on day 0 of AZD1222 vaccination. The clonotype comes from an adult in good health. The gene calls are TRBV29-1 and TRBJ1-2; D not certain. CDR3: CSVGPDGVRGYTF. The DNA for the CDR3 is TGCAGCGTTGGCCCTGACGGGGTAAGAGGCTACACCTTC.